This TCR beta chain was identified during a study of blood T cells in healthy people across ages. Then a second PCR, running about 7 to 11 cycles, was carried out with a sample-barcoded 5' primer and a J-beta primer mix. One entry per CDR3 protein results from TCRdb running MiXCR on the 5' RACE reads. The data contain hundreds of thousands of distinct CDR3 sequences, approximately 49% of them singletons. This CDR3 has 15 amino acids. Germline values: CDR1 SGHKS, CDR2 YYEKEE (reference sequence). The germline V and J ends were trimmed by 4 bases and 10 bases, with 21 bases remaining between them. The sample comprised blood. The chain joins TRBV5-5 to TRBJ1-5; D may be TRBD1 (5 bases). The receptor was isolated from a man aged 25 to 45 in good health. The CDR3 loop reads CASSPTPGPEKPQHF. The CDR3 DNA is TGTGCCAGCAGCCCGACGCCGGGACCGGAAAAACCCCAGCATTTT.